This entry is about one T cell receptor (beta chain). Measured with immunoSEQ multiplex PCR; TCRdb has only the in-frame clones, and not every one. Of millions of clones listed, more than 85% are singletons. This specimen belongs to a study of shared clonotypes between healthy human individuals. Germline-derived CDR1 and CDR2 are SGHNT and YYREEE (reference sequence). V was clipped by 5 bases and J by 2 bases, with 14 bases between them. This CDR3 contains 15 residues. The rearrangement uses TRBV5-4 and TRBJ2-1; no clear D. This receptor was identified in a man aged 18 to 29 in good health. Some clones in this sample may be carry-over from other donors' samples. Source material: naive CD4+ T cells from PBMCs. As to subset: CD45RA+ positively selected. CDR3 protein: CASSSNAAAYNEQFF. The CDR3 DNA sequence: TGTGCCAGCAGTTCAAACGCCGCCGCCTACAATGAGCAGTTCTTC.